This TCR beta chain was obtained from a study of CD8 T cells in ankylosing spondylitis. Study-level findings and limits: Apparently characteristic of ankylosing spondylitis blood was a TCR beta motif (roughly eight highly homologous variants).

This clonotype was observed many times. Its specificity is not known. The CDR3 sequence is 14 residues long. Deletions cut 6 bases from V and 4 bases from J, with 15 bases between. Per germline, CDR1 SNHLY and CDR2 FYNNEI. In making TCR beta libraries, quantitative 5'-RACE with molecular barcodes was used. MiXCR, run by TCRdb on the 5' RACE reads, gives a single entry per CDR3 protein. Among some 130,000 distinct CDR3 sequences listed, around 6.6% were seen once. The V call is TRBV2, the J call TRBJ2-5, with D maybe TRBD1 (5 bases). Sequencing used blood, either unsorted or a sorted T cell fraction (not recorded which). The origin of this receptor is a female donor with ankylosing spondylitis or in good health (not recorded which). CDR3 coding DNA: TGTGCCAGCAGCGAAACAGGAGACCCAGAGACCCAGTACTTC. Its protein is CASSETGDPETQYF.